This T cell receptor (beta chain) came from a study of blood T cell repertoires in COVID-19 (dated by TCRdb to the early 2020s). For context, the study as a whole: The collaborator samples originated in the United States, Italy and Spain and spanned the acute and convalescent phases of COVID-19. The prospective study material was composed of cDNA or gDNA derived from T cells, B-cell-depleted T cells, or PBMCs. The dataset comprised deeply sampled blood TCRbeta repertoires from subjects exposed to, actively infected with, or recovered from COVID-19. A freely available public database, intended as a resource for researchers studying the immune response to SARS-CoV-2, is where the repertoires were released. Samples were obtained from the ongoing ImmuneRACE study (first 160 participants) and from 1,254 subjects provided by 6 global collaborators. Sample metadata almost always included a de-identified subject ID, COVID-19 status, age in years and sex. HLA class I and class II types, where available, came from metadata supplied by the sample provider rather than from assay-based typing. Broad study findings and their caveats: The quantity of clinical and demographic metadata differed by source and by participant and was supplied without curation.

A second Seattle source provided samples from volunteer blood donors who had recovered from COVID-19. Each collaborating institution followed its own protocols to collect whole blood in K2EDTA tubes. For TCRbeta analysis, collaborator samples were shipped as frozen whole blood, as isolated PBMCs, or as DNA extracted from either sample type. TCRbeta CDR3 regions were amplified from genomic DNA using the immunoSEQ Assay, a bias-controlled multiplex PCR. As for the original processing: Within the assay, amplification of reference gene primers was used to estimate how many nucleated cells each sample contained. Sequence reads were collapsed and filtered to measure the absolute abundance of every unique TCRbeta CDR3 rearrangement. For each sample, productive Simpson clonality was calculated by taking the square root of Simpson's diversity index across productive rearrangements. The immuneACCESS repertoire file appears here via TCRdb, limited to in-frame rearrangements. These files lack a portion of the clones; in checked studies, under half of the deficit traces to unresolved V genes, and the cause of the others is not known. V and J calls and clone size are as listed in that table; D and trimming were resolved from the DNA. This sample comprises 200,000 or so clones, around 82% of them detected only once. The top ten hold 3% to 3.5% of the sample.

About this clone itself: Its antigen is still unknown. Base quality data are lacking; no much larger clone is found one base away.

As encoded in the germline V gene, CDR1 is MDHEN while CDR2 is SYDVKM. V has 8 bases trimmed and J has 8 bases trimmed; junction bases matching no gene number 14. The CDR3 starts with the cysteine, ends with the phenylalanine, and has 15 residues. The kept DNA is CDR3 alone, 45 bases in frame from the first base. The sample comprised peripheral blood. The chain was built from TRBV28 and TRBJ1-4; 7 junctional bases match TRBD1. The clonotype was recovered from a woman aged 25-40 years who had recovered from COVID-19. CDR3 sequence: CASGLRAGGWEKLFF. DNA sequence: TGTGCCAGCGGTCTTAGGGCAGGGGGATGGGAAAAACTGTTTTTT.